This T cell receptor (beta chain) appears in the sequencing data of a study of blood T cells in healthy people across ages. Notes on the study in general: Higher naive T cell percentage went strongly together with higher TCR beta diversity. The fall in TCR beta diversity per million T cells was roughly linear with age.

With respect to this clonotype: Its specificity is not known.

Together with a sample-barcoded 5' primer, a J-beta primer mix was included in a second PCR lasting about 6 to 11 cycles. TCRdb fed the 5' RACE reads into MiXCR, producing one record per CDR3 protein. Counted here are 650,000 to 950,000 distinct CDR3 sequences, about 42% occurring once; the ten biggest clones make up about 19%. The CDR3 has 14 residues. V gave up 1 base and J gave up 6 bases, with 13 bases separating them. Germline V gene data show CDR1 as SGHTA and CDR2 as FQGNSA. Sequences were obtained from blood. The clonotype comes from a man in his sixties in good health. V is TRBV7-2 and J is TRBJ2-7, with D possibly matching TRBD1 (5 bases). The CDR3 loop reads CASSLDPGNLEQYF. DNA for the CDR3: TGTGCCAGCAGCTTAGATCCAGGGAACCTCGAGCAGTACTTC.